Listed below are T cell receptor beta chains from one sample, sequenced in a study of T-cell reconstitution after alpha-beta-depleted transplantation in children. TCRdb ran MiXCR on the PCR reads and lists one entry per CDR3 protein. Of over 200,000 distinct CDR3 sequences listed, around 9.6% are singletons. Sequenced material: PBMCs from the stem cell graft donor, taken from the stem cell graft. All receptors come from a human donor who donated a stem cell graft to a child with acute lymphoblastic leukemia. Each CDR3 is given without its conserved first and last residue. Fields, in order: CDR3 length, J gene, V gene, CDR3 protein.

length: 13
J: TRBJ1-4
V: TRBV12-3/TRBV12-4
CDR3: ASSDPGTGAEKLF

length: 11
J: TRBJ2-7
V: TRBV29-1
CDR3: SARGQASYEQY

length: 10
J: TRBJ1-1
V: TRBV7-2
CDR3: ASSLEFPGAF

length: 12
J: TRBJ2-7
V: TRBV18
CDR3: ASSPGQDSYEQY

length: 13
J: TRBJ2-3
V: TRBV19
CDR3: ASSIGSNGIDTQY

length: 15
J: TRBJ2-5
V: TRBV10-2
CDR3: ASSESTGVGRKETQY

length: 11
J: TRBJ1-4
V: TRBV20-1
CDR3: SPVGPGAEKLF

length: 12
J: TRBJ2-2
V: TRBV4-3
CDR3: ASSPTGRTGELF

length: 9
J: TRBJ2-1
V: TRBV20-1
CDR3: SADDHIEQF

length: 13
J: TRBJ1-1
V: TRBV11-2
CDR3: ASSSWAIGGTEAF

length: 11
J: TRBJ2-5
V: TRBV29-1
CDR3: SGRTSGVETQY

length: 15
J: TRBJ2-6
V: TRBV16
CDR3: ASGPRTGGTGANVLT

length: 11
J: TRBJ1-5
V: TRBV12-3/TRBV12-4
CDR3: ASSFLADQPQH

length: 11
J: TRBJ1-5
V: TRBV10-3
CDR3: AISVSADQPQH

length: 13
J: TRBJ2-2
V: TRBV20-1
CDR3: SARPGRRETGELF

length: 12
J: TRBJ1-2
V: TRBV6-2/TRBV6-3
CDR3: ASSPLQGTGGYT

length: 13
J: TRBJ1-1
V: TRBV3-1
CDR3: ASSQDLGFGTEAF

length: 12
J: TRBJ1-2
V: TRBV20-1
CDR3: SARDIRGNYGYT

length: 10
J: TRBJ1-2
V: TRBV29-1
CDR3: SVPTGGDGYT

length: 12
J: TRBJ1-1
V: TRBV7-9
CDR3: ASSLDRANTEAF

length: 14
J: TRBJ2-7
V: TRBV3-1
CDR3: ASSHYTGALSYEQY

length: 13
J: TRBJ1-1
V: TRBV5-5
CDR3: ASSFAGTGATEAF

length: 11
J: TRBJ1-2
V: TRBV6-1
CDR3: ASEEGRAGGYT

length: 15
J: TRBJ2-1
V: TRBV25-1
CDR3: ASSRGGPKRSYNEQF

length: 12
J: TRBJ2-7
V: TRBV27
CDR3: ASSTSGGDYEQY

length: 11
J: TRBJ2-3
V: TRBV10-3
CDR3: AIAGTQTNTQY

length: 13
J: TRBJ2-1
V: TRBV6-4
CDR3: ASSDSGGAGDEQF

length: 16
J: TRBJ2-2
V: TRBV5-1
CDR3: ASKGGGTRFSNTGELF

length: 11
J: TRBJ2-2
V: TRBV5-4
CDR3: ASRNSGTGELF

length: 11
J: TRBJ2-1
V: TRBV30
CDR3: AWSDAGGGKQF

length: 11
J: TRBJ2-5
V: TRBV2
CDR3: ASSGSSQETQY

length: 12
J: TRBJ1-1
V: TRBV28
CDR3: ASGSYRGNTEAF

length: 13
J: TRBJ1-1
V: TRBV5-4
CDR3: ASSSPGGANTEAF

length: 13
J: TRBJ1-5
V: TRBV5-1
CDR3: ASSTGDVSNQPQH

length: 14
J: TRBJ1-1
V: TRBV25-1
CDR3: ASSDGDRPNVYEAF

length: 12
J: TRBJ1-2
V: TRBV2
CDR3: ASNVGTSGYGYT

length: 17
J: TRBJ1-5
V: TRBV12-3/TRBV12-4
CDR3: ASSFVIRQGSSSNQPQH

length: 12
J: TRBJ1-1
V: TRBV12-3/TRBV12-4
CDR3: ASSPPQRYTQAF

length: 14
J: TRBJ2-2
V: TRBV2
CDR3: ASWEIGTENTGELF

length: 12
J: TRBJ2-7
V: TRBV19
CDR3: ASSQQGNHYEQY

length: 13
J: TRBJ1-2
V: TRBV4-2
CDR3: ASSQERRTVYGYT

length: 14
J: TRBJ2-7
V: TRBV6-5
CDR3: VSSYLAGSSLYEQY

length: 9
J: TRBJ2-1
V: TRBV29-1
CDR3: SVADYNEQF

length: 14
J: TRBJ2-1
V: TRBV20-1
CDR3: SAHHPGGQSYNEQF

length: 13
J: TRBJ2-2
V: TRBV7-8
CDR3: ASSQTDRGGGELF

length: 16
J: TRBJ2-1
V: TRBV4-1
CDR3: ASSQEGFEGGADNEQF

length: 10
J: TRBJ1-2
V: TRBV29-1
CDR3: SVDSGNYGYT

length: 16
J: TRBJ2-1
V: TRBV5-1
CDR3: ASSLVERGGRSYNEQF

length: 11
J: TRBJ2-7
V: TRBV12-3/TRBV12-4
CDR3: ASSYKTGTKQY

length: 13
J: TRBJ2-2
V: TRBV18
CDR3: ASSPGTGPDGELF

length: 12
J: TRBJ1-2
V: TRBV7-9
CDR3: ASSLSRQAPGYT

length: 12
J: TRBJ1-2
V: TRBV10-3
CDR3: AISESDRDYGYT

length: 11
J: TRBJ2-2
V: TRBV7-9
CDR3: ASSLGLNPELF

length: 9
J: TRBJ1-2
V: TRBV7-9
CDR3: ASSLLMGYT

length: 9
J: TRBJ1-1
V: TRBV19
CDR3: ASGWGTGSR

length: 10
J: TRBJ1-1
V: TRBV5-1
CDR3: ASSHQGDEAF

length: 11
J: TRBJ2-1
V: TRBV20-1
CDR3: SARLASNNEQF